These T cell receptor beta chains were read from a single sample in a study of OX40 agonist ivuxolimab in advanced cancers. The table came from immunoSEQ multiplex PCR; TCRdb's copy has only in-frame clones and leaves some out. The table lists some 48,000 clones, 80% to 90% of them singletons. The input for sequencing was CD4+ or CD8+ T cells sorted from blood, taken in a trial of the OX40 agonist ivuxolimab. The receptors shown here come from an adult with an advanced solid tumor such as melanoma, head and neck, liver or kidney cancer. The CDR3 runs from the conserved cysteine through the conserved F or W. D genes are given only for firm matches. The size entry is marked missing in some rows and otherwise reads once, few, many or a size class.

cdr3_aa cdr3_nt clone_size j_call cdr3_length d_call v_call
CASSPESYLGYTF TGCGCCAGCAGCCCAGAGAGCTATCTTGGCTACACCTTC NA TRBJ1-2 13 NA TRBV5-1
CASSLVRGDSPLHF TGTGCCAGCAGCTTGGTTAGGGGTGACTCACCCCTCCACTTT once TRBJ1-6 14 NA TRBV5-8
CATQGAANTDTQYF TGTGCCACCCAGGGGGCTGCGAACACAGATACGCAGTATTTT NA TRBJ2-3 14 TRBD1 TRBV19
CASSLGPAGDGYTF TGTGCCAGCAGCTTAGGGCCGGCCGGTGATGGCTACACCTTC NA TRBJ1-2 14 NA TRBV7-2
CSAAGGSYNEQFF TGCAGCGCCGCTGGAGGATCCTACAATGAGCAGTTCTTC once TRBJ2-1 13 NA TRBV29-1
CASSVERQGVYGYTF TGTGCCAGCAGCGTGGAAAGACAGGGGGTCTATGGCTACACCTTC NA TRBJ1-2 15 TRBD1 TRBV9
CATRAGQDQETQYF TGTGCCACCCGGGCGGGACAAGACCAAGAGACCCAGTACTTC NA TRBJ2-5 14 NA TRBV10-3
CASSSYRGAETQYF TGCGCCAGCAGCAGTTACAGGGGAGCAGAGACCCAGTACTTC NA TRBJ2-5 14 TRBD1 TRBV5-1
CASSPGQGVSTNEKLFF TGTGCCAGCAGCCCCGGACAGGGGGTCTCAACTAATGAAAAACTGTTTTTT once TRBJ1-4 17 TRBD1 TRBV9
CASSLGPGTSGNTIYF TGTGCCAGCAGCTTAGGGCCGGGGACCTCTGGAAACACCATATATTTT NA TRBJ1-3 16 NA TRBV7-2
CAGQGPNTGELFF TGTGCCGGACAGGGGCCCAACACCGGGGAGCTGTTTTTT few TRBJ2-2 13 TRBD1 TRBV25-1
CASSLSRAGYTF TGTGCCAGCAGCTTATCCAGGGCGGGCTACACCTTC NA TRBJ1-2 12 NA TRBV7-2
CASSSETDRYTGELFF TGTGCCAGCAGCTCTGAAACGGACCGCTACACCGGGGAGCTGTTTTTT NA TRBJ2-2 16 NA TRBV7-2
CASSLGPASDEQFF TGCGCCAGCAGCTTGGGTCCAGCTTCGGATGAGCAGTTCTTC NA TRBJ2-1 14 NA TRBV5-1
CASSWDSTYGYTF TGCGCCAGCAGCTGGGACAGCACCTATGGCTACACCTTC few TRBJ1-2 13 TRBD1 TRBV4-1
CASSPIRQGRGEQYF TGTGCCAGCAGTCCGATTCGACAGGGTAGGGGCGAGCAGTACTTC NA TRBJ2-7 15 TRBD1 TRBV7-2
CASSLEVGGGSGANVLTF TGTGCCAGCAGCTTGGAGGTAGGTGGGGGCTCTGGGGCCAACGTCCTGACTTTC once TRBJ2-6 18 NA TRBV5-4
CASSTTGPYEQYF TGTGCCAGCAGTACCACAGGTCCCTACGAGCAGTACTTC NA TRBJ2-7 13 NA TRBV27
CASSAHQGVTEAFF TGTGCCAGCAGCGCGCACCAGGGGGTCACTGAAGCTTTCTTT NA TRBJ1-1 14 TRBD1 TRBV11-2
CSVGENVGSQFF TGCAGCGTTGGAGAAAACGTGGGTTCCCAGTTCTTC once TRBJ2-1 12 NA TRBV29-1
CASSLPGGTHEQYF TGTGCCAGCAGCTTACCAGGGGGCACCCACGAGCAGTACTTC NA TRBJ2-7 14 TRBD1 TRBV7-9
CASSRSGDTQYF TGTGCCAGCAGCCGTTCGGGAGATACGCAGTATTTT NA TRBJ2-3 12 NA TRBV6-4
CASSSPSAGRGYGYTF TGTGCCAGCAGTTCCCCATCGGCCGGGAGAGGCTATGGCTACACCTTC NA TRBJ1-2 16 NA TRBV6-5
CASSLGGTSNQPQHF TGCGCCAGCAGCTTGGGCGGGACGTCTAATCAGCCCCAGCATTTT once TRBJ1-5 15 NA TRBV5-1
CASSQTNEQFF TGTGCCAGCAGTCAGACTAATGAGCAGTTCTTC NA TRBJ2-1 11 NA TRBV6-5
CAIRDGGGGEKLFF TGTGCCATCAGAGACGGGGGGGGTGGTGAAAAACTGTTTTTT NA TRBJ1-4 14 NA TRBV10-3
CAISEMAGLGYTF TGTGCCATCAGCGAAATGGCTGGGTTGGGCTACACCTTC NA TRBJ1-2 13 NA TRBV10-3
CAWSVQGYQPQHF TGTGCCTGGAGTGTACAGGGTTATCAGCCCCAGCATTTT once TRBJ1-5 13 NA TRBV30
CASSPLGAGNTEAFF TGTGCCAGCTCACCACTCGGGGCTGGAAACACTGAAGCTTTCTTT NA TRBJ1-1 15 NA TRBV18
CASSYDRGRGGETQYF TGCGCCAGCAGCTACGACAGGGGGCGCGGGGGGGAGACCCAGTACTTC NA TRBJ2-5 16 TRBD1 TRBV4-1
CASSTAAGGWGTEAFF TGTGCCAGCAGCACCGCTGCAGGGGGCTGGGGCACTGAAGCTTTCTTT NA TRBJ1-1 16 TRBD1 TRBV7-2
CASSYSSGAFAEQYF TGTGCCAGCAGTTACTCGTCGGGAGCCTTCGCCGAGCAGTACTTC NA TRBJ2-7 15 NA TRBV6-5
CAISVSNSTNEKLFF TGTGCCATCAGTGTTAGCAACTCAACTAATGAAAAACTGTTTTTT NA TRBJ1-4 15 NA TRBV10-3
CASSGRVYNEQFF TGTGCCAGCAGCGGGAGGGTTTACAATGAGCAGTTCTTC NA TRBJ2-1 13 TRBD2 TRBV14
CAWSRGRVRTGANVLTF TGTGCCTGGAGTCGAGGCCGGGTTAGGACTGGGGCCAACGTCCTGACTTTC NA TRBJ2-6 17 NA TRBV30
CASSLLLEYTEAFF TGTGCCAGCAGCTTACTCTTGGAGTACACTGAAGCTTTCTTT NA TRBJ1-1 14 NA TRBV7-2
CASSLAGVGNQPQHF TGCGCCAGCAGCTTGGCCGGGGTGGGAAATCAGCCCCAGCATTTT NA TRBJ1-5 15 NA TRBV5-1
CASSGRDSSYEQYF TGTGCCAGTAGTGGAAGGGACAGCTCCTACGAGCAGTACTTC NA TRBJ2-7 14 TRBD1 TRBV19
CASSEVPGLHTDTQYF TGTGCCAGCAGTGAAGTTCCGGGACTCCACACAGATACGCAGTATTTT NA TRBJ2-3 16 NA TRBV6-1
CASSLRGGFNEQFF TGTGCCAGCAGTTTACGGGGAGGGTTCAATGAGCAGTTCTTC NA TRBJ2-1 14 TRBD2 TRBV27
CASSITEATEAFF TGTGCCAGTAGTATAACAGAGGCCACTGAAGCTTTCTTT NA TRBJ1-1 13 NA TRBV19
CASRGYDRPTDQPQHF TGTGCCAGTAGAGGCTATGACAGACCAACTGATCAGCCCCAGCATTTT NA TRBJ1-5 16 NA TRBV19
CASSVFPTRSSYEQYF TGTGCCAGCAGCGTTTTCCCCACCCGGAGCTCCTACGAGCAGTACTTC NA TRBJ2-7 16 NA TRBV9
CASSYFRNEQYF TGTGCCAGCAGTTACTTCCGGAACGAGCAGTACTTC NA TRBJ2-7 12 NA TRBV6-5
CASSPRGRSSYEQYF TGTGCCAGCTCACCACGTGGACGGAGCTCCTACGAGCAGTACTTC once TRBJ2-7 15 NA TRBV18
CASSRDREGELFF TGTGCCAGCTCACGGGACAGGGAAGGGGAGCTGTTTTTT NA TRBJ2-2 13 TRBD1 TRBV18
CASSHRQGMAYEQYF TGCGCCAGCAGCCATCGACAGGGAATGGCCTACGAGCAGTACTTC NA TRBJ2-7 15 TRBD1 TRBV4-3
CAGRGLDYGYTF TGTGCCGGCAGGGGGCTCGACTATGGCTACACCTTC few TRBJ1-2 12 TRBD1 TRBV19
CSVGILGTEAFF TGCAGCGTTGGGATTTTGGGGACTGAAGCTTTCTTT few TRBJ1-1 12 NA TRBV29-1
CASSVSASGRLAVETQYF TGTGCCAGCAGCGTAAGCGCTAGCGGGAGGTTGGCTGTAGAGACCCAGTACTTC NA TRBJ2-5 18 TRBD2 TRBV9
CASSLSPGGRNSPLHF TGTGCCAGCAGCTTATCCCCAGGCGGCCGAAATTCACCCCTCCACTTT few TRBJ1-6 16 NA TRBV7-2
CASTGLAGRSDTQYF TGCGCCAGCACGGGACTAGCGGGACGGAGTGATACGCAGTATTTT NA TRBJ2-3 15 TRBD2 TRBV5-1
CASSKSTGPPCDSPLHF TGTGCCAGCAGCAAAAGCACAGGGCCCCCCTGTGATTCACCCCTCCACTTT few TRBJ1-6 17 NA TRBV21-1
CAWSVARNTEAFF TGTGCCTGGAGTGTAGCCAGGAACACTGAAGCTTTCTTT NA TRBJ1-1 13 NA TRBV30
CASTRQGDTGELFF TGTGCCAGCACCCGACAGGGCGACACCGGGGAGCTGTTTTTT once TRBJ2-2 14 TRBD1 TRBV6-6
CASSPGSSGNTIYF TGTGCCAGCAGCCCTGGAAGCTCTGGAAACACCATATATTTT NA TRBJ1-3 14 NA TRBV5-4